The clone carrying this TCR beta chain was seen only a few times. The antigen is undetermined. This CDR3 is 15 amino acids long. V was trimmed by 4 bases and J by 2 bases, leaving 15 bases between them. Germline V gene lookup returns CDR1 SGHRS and CDR2 YFSETQ. This entry belongs to a study of beta chain features in type 1 diabetes. Findings of the study overall: Moderate yet significant TCRB CDR3 shortening was seen in Type 1 diabetes patients in all four CD4+ subsets. Shorter templates might be favored by PCR, equally in patients and controls. In type 1 diabetes patients, VDJ junctions had fewer insertions; deletions at these junctions were more frequent.

Sorting based on CD45RO/CCR7/CD25/CD127/CD95/CD27 separated CD4+ naive, central memory, regulatory and stem cell-like memory cells. Expressed TCRB transcripts were sequenced, since all the RNA that had been isolated was reverse transcribed. TCRdb keeps only in-frame clones here, not all; method: immunoSEQ multiplex PCR. This table has 310,000 or so clones, over 12% appearing once. The gene calls are TRBV5-1 and TRBJ2-5; possible D gene TRBD2, 5 bases. The sample consisted of naive CD4+ T cells from blood. This TCR was recovered from a young man with type 1 diabetes. CDR3 loop: CASSARVGDQETQYF. In DNA form, the CDR3 reads TGCGCCAGCAGCGCCCGTGTGGGAGATCAAGAGACCCAGTACTTC.